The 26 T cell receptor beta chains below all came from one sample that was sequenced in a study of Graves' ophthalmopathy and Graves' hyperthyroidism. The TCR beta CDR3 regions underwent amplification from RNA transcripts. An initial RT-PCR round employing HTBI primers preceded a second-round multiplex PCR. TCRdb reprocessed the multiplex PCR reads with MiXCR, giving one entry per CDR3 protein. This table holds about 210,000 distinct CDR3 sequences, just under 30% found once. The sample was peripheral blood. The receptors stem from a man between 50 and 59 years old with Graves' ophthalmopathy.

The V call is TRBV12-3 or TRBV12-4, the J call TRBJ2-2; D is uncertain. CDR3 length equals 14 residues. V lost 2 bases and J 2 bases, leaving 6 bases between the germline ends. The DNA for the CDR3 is TGTGCCAGCAGTTTACGGCAAAACACCGGGGAGCTGTTTTTT. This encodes CASSLRQNTGELFF.

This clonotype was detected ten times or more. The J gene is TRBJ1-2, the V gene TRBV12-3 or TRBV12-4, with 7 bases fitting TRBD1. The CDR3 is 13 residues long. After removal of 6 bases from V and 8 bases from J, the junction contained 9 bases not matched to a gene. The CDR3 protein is CASRGSGQSGYTF. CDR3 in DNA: TGTGCCAGCAGGGGATCGGGACAGAGCGGCTACACCTTC.

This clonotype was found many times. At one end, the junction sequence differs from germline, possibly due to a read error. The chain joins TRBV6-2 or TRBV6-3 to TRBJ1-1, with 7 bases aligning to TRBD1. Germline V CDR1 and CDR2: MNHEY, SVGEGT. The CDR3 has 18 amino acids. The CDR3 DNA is TGTGTCAGCAGTTACTCGACCCCGACAGGGCTCGGGAACACTGAAGCTTTCTTT. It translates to CVSSYSTPTGLGNTEAFF.

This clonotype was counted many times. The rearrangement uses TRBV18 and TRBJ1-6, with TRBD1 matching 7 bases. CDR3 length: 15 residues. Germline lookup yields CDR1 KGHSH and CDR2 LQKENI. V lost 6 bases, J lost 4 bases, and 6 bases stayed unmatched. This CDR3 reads CASSPGTVYNSPLHF. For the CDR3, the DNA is TGTGCCAGCTCTCCCGGGACAGTGTATAATTCACCCCTCCACTTT.

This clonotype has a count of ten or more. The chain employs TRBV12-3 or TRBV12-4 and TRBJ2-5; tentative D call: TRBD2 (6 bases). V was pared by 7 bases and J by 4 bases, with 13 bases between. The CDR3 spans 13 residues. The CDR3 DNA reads TGTGCCAGCACACACGGAGGGCCAGAGACCCAGTACTTC. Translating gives CASTHGGPETQYF.

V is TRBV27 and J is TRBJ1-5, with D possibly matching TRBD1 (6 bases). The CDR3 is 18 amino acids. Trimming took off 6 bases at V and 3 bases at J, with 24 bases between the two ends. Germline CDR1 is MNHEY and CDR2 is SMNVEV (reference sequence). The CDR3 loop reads CASRGTQGGAVPNQPQHF. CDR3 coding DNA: TGTGCCAGCAGAGGCACACAGGGCGGGGCCGTGCCCAATCAGCCCCAGCATTTT.

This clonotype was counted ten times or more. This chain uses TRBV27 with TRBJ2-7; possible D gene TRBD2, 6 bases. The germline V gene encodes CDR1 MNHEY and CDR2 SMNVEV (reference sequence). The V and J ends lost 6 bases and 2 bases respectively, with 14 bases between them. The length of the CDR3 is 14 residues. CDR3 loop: CASSPLPGAYEQYF. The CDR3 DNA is TGTGCCAGCAGCCCCCTGCCGGGAGCCTACGAGCAGTACTTC.

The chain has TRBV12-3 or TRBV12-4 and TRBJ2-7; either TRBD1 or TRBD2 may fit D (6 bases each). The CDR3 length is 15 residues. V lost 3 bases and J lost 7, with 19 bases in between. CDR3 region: CASSFGGGGTWEQYF. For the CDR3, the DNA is TGTGCCAGCAGTTTTGGAGGGGGTGGGACATGGGAGCAGTACTTC.

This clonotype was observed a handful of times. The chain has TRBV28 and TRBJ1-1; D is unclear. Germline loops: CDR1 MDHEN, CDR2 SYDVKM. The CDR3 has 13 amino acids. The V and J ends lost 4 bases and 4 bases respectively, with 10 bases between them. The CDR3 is CASSWVVGTEAFF. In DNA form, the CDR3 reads TGTGCCAGCAGTTGGGTCGTGGGCACTGAAGCTTTCTTT.

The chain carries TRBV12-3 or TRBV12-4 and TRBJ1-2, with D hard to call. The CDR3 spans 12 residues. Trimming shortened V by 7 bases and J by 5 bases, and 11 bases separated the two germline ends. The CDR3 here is CASTPAPYGYTF. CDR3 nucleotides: TGTGCCAGCACCCCAGCCCCTTATGGCTACACCTTC.

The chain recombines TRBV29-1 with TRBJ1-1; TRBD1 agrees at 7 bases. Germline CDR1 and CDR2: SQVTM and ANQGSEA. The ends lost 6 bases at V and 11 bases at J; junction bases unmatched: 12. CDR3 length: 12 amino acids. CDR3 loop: CSVNSGTEDAFF. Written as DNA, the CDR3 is TGCAGCGTAAACTCCGGGACAGAGGATGCTTTCTTT.

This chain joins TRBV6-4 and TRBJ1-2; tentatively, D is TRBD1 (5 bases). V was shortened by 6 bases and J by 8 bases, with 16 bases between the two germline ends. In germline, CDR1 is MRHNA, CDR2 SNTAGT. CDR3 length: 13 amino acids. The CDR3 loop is CASSLGTAQGYTF. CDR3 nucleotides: TGTGCCAGCAGCCTGGGGACTGCACAGGGCTACACCTTC.

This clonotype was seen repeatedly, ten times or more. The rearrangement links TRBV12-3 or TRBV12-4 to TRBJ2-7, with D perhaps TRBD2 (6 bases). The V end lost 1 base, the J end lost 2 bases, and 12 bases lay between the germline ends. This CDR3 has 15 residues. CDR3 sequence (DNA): TGTGCCAGCAGTTTAGGTCTAGCGCGTCCCTACGAGCAGTACTTC. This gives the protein CASSLGLARPYEQYF.

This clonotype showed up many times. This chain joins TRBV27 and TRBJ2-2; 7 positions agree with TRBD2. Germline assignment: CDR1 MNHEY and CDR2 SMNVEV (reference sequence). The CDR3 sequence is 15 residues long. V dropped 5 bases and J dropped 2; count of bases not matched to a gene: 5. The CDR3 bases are TGTGCCAGCAGTCAACTAGCGCCAAACACCGGGGAGCTGTTTTTT. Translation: CASSQLAPNTGELFF.

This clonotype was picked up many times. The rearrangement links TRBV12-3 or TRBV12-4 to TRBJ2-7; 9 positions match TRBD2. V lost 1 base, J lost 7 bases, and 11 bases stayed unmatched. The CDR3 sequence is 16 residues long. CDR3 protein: CASSLVAGGPLGEQYF. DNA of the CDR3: TGTGCCAGCAGTTTAGTGGCGGGAGGGCCCCTGGGGGAGCAGTACTTC.

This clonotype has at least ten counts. DNA for the CDR3: TGTGCCAGCAGGCGAGAGGTATCGAACACTGAAGCTTTCTTT. It yields the protein CASRREVSNTEAFF. The chain is built from TRBV6-2 or TRBV6-3 and TRBJ1-1, with D hard to call. Germline lookup yields CDR1 MNHEY and CDR2 SVGEGT. This CDR3 is built from 14 residues. Trimming took off 6 bases at V and 1 base at J, with 12 bases between the two ends.

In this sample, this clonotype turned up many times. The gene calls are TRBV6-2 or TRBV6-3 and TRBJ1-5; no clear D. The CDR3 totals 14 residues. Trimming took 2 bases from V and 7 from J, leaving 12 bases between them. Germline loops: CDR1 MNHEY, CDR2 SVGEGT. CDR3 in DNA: TGTGCCAGCAGTTACGGATCCTCTTTGCAGCCCCAGCATTTT. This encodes CASSYGSSLQPQHF.

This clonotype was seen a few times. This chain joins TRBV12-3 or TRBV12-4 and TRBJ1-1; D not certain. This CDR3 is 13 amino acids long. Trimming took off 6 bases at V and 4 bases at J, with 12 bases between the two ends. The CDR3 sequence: CASRRSGGTEAFF. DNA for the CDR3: TGTGCCAGCAGAAGATCGGGTGGCACTGAAGCTTTCTTT.

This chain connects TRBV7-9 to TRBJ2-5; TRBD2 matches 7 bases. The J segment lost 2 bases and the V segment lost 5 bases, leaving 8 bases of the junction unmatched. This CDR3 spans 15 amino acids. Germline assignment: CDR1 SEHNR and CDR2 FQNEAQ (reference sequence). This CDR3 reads CASSRTRAGQETQYF. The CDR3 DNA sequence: TGTGCCAGCAGCCGTACAAGAGCGGGACAAGAGACCCAGTACTTC.

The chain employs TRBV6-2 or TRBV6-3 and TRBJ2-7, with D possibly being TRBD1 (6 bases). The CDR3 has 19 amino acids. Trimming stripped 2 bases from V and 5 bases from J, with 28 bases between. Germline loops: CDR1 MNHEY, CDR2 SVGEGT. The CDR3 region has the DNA TGTGCCAGCAGTTACCCGTTAGGGGCAGGGGCCTCCGCTGTAAACGAGCAGTACTTC. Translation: CASSYPLGAGASAVNEQYF.

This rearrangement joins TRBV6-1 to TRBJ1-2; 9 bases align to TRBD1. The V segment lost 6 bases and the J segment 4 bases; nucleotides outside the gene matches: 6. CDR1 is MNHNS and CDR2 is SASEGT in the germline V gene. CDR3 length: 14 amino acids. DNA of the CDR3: TGTGCCAGCAGAGTCCGGGACAGGGCCTATGGCTACACCTTC. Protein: CASRVRDRAYGYTF.

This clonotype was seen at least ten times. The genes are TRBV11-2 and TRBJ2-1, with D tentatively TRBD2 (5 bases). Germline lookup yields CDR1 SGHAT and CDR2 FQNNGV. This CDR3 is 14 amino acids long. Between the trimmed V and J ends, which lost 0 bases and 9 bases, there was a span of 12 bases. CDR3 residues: CASSLDPGRSEQFF. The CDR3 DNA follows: TGTGCCAGCAGCTTAGATCCGGGGAGAAGTGAGCAGTTCTTC.

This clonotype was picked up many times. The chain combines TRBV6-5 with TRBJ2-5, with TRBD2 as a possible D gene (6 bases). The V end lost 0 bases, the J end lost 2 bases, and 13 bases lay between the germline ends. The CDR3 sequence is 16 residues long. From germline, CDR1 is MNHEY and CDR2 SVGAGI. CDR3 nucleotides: TGTGCCAGCAGTTACTCGGGACCGGCGGGACAAGAGACCCAGTACTTC. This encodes CASSYSGPAGQETQYF.

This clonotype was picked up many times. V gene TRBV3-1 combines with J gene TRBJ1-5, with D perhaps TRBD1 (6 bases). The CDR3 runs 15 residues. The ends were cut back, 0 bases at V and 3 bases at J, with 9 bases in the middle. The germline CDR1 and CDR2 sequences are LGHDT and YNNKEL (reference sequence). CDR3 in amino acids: CASSQDWTDNQPQHF. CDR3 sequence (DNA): TGTGCCAGCAGCCAAGATTGGACAGACAATCAGCCCCAGCATTTT.

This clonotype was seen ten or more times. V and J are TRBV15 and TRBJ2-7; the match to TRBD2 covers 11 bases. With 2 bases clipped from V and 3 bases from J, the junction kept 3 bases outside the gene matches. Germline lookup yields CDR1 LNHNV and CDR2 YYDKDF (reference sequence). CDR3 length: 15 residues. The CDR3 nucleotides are TGTGCCACCAGCAGACTCGGGACTAGCGGCTACGAGCAGTACTTC. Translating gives CATSRLGTSGYEQYF. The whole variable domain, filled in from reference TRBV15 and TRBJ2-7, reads DAMVIQNPRYQVTQFGKPVTLSCSQTLNHNVMYWYQQKSSQAPKLLFHYYDKDFNNEADTPDNFQSRRPNTSFCFLDIRSPGLGDTAMYLCATSRLGTSGYEQYFGPGTRLTVT.

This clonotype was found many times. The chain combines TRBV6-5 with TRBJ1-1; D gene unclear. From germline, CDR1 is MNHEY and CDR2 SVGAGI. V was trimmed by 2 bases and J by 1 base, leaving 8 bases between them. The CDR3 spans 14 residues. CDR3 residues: CASSYRVRNTEAFF. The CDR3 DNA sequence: TGTGCCAGCAGTTACCGGGTGCGGAACACTGAAGCTTTCTTT.